This T cell receptor (beta chain) was recorded in a study of cytomegalovirus exposure and HLA in healthy donors. This CDR3 contains 17 residues. CDR1 is PRHDT, CDR2 FYEKMQ, per germline (reference sequence). J was trimmed by 6 bases and V by 0 bases; bases with no gene match: 13. The PCR employed 60 Vbeta primers together with 13 Jbeta primers. Measured with immunoSEQ multiplex PCR; TCRdb has only the in-frame clones, and not every one. The sample holds 200,000 or so clones, over 65% seen once. The specimen sequenced was PBMCs. The receptor was derived from a boy aged 2-9 years in good health and CMV-seronegative. The chain combines TRBV13 with TRBJ1-2, with 7 bases that match TRBD1. CDR3 DNA: TGTGCCAGCAGCTTAGGGTTAGGGACAGTCGGACCGGATGGCTACACCTTC. This sequence encodes CASSLGLGTVGPDGYTF.